This T cell receptor (beta chain) was identified in a study of Graves' ophthalmopathy and Graves' hyperthyroidism. After removal of 6 bases from V and 2 bases from J, the junction contained 7 bases not matched to a gene. Germline V CDR1 and CDR2: SGHTA, FQGNSA. The CDR3 covers 15 residues. The authors amplified TCR beta CDR3 regions from RNA transcripts. RT-PCR was first run with HTBI primers, then multiplex PCR in a second round. TCRdb analysed the multiplex PCR reads with MiXCR anew, one entry per CDR3 protein. The data show 300,000 to 450,000 distinct CDR3 sequences, about 17% seen once. This TCR was sampled from an adult woman with stable Graves' hyperthyroidism. This chain links TRBV7-2 with TRBJ2-5, with 9 bases that match TRBD1. The specimen sequenced was peripheral blood. CDR3 coding DNA: TGTGCCAGCAGGGCCGGGACAGGGAATCAAGAGACCCAGTACTTC. It specifies CASRAGTGNQETQYF.